Listed below are T cell receptor beta chains from one sample, sequenced in a study of T cell responses to AZD1222 COVID-19 vaccine. Method: immunoSEQ multiplex PCR; TCRdb's copy keeps in-frame clones and lacks some. The sample has over 100,000 clones, around 90% seen once. This specimen was peripheral blood, taken on day 0 of AZD1222 vaccination. These receptors came from an adult in good health. Each CDR3 is given with its conserved first and last residue. The D gene is left open where the match is weak. The listing skips clone size in some rows; elsewhere it reads once, few, many or a size class.

d_call j_call clone_size v_call cdr3_nt cdr3_aa
- TRBJ1-1 - TRBV18 TGTGCCAGCTCACGGACAGAAACACAGCGCTCTGAAGCTTTCTTT CASSRTETQRSEAFF
- TRBJ2-7 few TRBV5-5 TGTGCCAGCAGCTTGAGGATAGATAACTACGAGCAGTACTTC CASSLRIDNYEQYF
- TRBJ2-3 - TRBV5-1 TGCGCCAGCAGCTCGACACTCACAGATACGCAGTATTTT CASSSTLTDTQYF
- TRBJ2-1 - TRBV7-8 TGTGCCAGCAGCTGGGGGGGGCAGACTGAGCAGTTCTTC CASSWGGQTEQFF
- TRBJ1-1 - TRBV6-5 TGTGCCAGCAGTTCCCAGGGGAATACTGAAGCTTTCTTT CASSSQGNTEAFF
- TRBJ1-1 - TRBV20-1 TGCAGTGCTAGTCGGCGGGGTGTCTACACTTTGAACACTGAAGCTTTCTTT CSASRRGVYTLNTEAFF
- TRBJ1-6 - TRBV2 TGTGCCAGCATCCGCGCGGGGGCCGAATTTTCACCCCTCCACTTT CASIRAGAEFSPLHF
- TRBJ1-5 - TRBV18 TGTGCCAGCTCACCATCGGGGAATCAGCCCCAGCATTTT CASSPSGNQPQHF
TRBD1 TRBJ2-6 - TRBV6-5 TGTGCCAGCAGGACAGGGGTCGGGGCCAACGTCCTGACTTTC CASRTGVGANVLTF
TRBD1 TRBJ1-5 - TRBV30 TGTGCCTGGACGAAGACAGGGATAGGCAATCAGCCCCAGCATTTT CAWTKTGIGNQPQHF
- TRBJ2-4 - TRBV5-4 TGTGCCAGCAGCTTGGGGGCGGGGACAGCCAAAAACATTCAGTACTTC CASSLGAGTAKNIQYF
TRBD1 TRBJ1-5 - TRBV5-6 TGTGCCAGCAGCAGCGACAGGGGGGACCAGCCCCAGCATTTT CASSSDRGDQPQHF
- TRBJ1-6 - TRBV6-1 TGTGCCAGCAGTGAAGAGGGGGGGGCTGGTTCACCCCTCCACTTT CASSEEGGAGSPLHF
- TRBJ2-7 - TRBV5-1 TGCGCCAGTCGCGCGGGTTCCTACGAGCAGTACTTC CASRAGSYEQYF
- TRBJ2-1 - TRBV3-1/TRBV3-2 TGTGCCAGCCAGGACTCGAACCACAATGAGCAGTTCTTC CASQDSNHNEQFF
- TRBJ2-7 - TRBV10-3 TGTGCCATCAGTGAGTGGGAAGAAAACGAGCAGTACTTC CAISEWEENEQYF
- TRBJ1-1 - TRBV29-1 TGCAGCGTTGATAGCCACAGCTCGAACACTGAAGCTTTCTTT CSVDSHSSNTEAFF
TRBD1 TRBJ2-5 - TRBV5-1 TGCGCCAGCAGCGTTATCCCGGGACAGCAAGAGACCCAGTACTTC CASSVIPGQQETQYF
- TRBJ2-7 - TRBV28 TGTGCCAGCAGTTTATGTAGCCTACCAGAAATAGTGGGGTCGATCTCCTACGAGCAGTACTTC CASSLCSLPEIVGSISYEQYF
- TRBJ1-6 few TRBV6-4 TGTGCCAGCAGTGACTCGGGGCCAGATTCAAATTCACCCCTCCACTTT CASSDSGPDSNSPLHF
- TRBJ1-2 - TRBV5-1 TGCGCCAGCAGCTTAGGGGGTACCTATGGCTACACCTTC CASSLGGTYGYTF
TRBD1 TRBJ2-7 - TRBV11-2 TGTGCCAGCAGCCTCGACAGGGGGAGGAGCGAGCAGTACTTC CASSLDRGRSEQYF
TRBD1 TRBJ1-3 - TRBV18 TGTGCCAGCTCCCCCAGACAGGGAAACTCTGGAAACACCATATATTTT CASSPRQGNSGNTIYF
- TRBJ1-5 - TRBV28 TGTGCCAGCGGACGACAAACTAGCAATCAGCCCCAGCATTTT CASGRQTSNQPQHF
- TRBJ2-2 once TRBV9 TGTGCCAGTAGAGACGGGCTGTACACCGGGGAGCTGTTTTTT CASRDGLYTGELFF
TRBD1 TRBJ1-6 - TRBV7-6 TGTGCCAGCAGCGTAAACCCCCCTTGGACAGGGGGCTCACCCCTCCACTTT CASSVNPPWTGGSPLHF
TRBD2 TRBJ2-2 - TRBV28 TGTGCCACCATAAGGTCGGGGGGTACCGGGGAGCTGTTTTTT CATIRSGGTGELFF
- TRBJ1-1 once TRBV5-4 TGTGCCAGCAGCCCCCCGCGAACAGGGTTGGGCACTGAAGCTTTCTTT CASSPPRTGLGTEAFF
- TRBJ2-1 - TRBV3-1/TRBV3-2 TGTGCCAGCAGCCAAGGGTACAATGAGCAGTTCTTC CASSQGYNEQFF
TRBD1 TRBJ2-6 - TRBV2 TGTGCCAGCACCTTTTCGACAGGGGTAGGGGCCAACGTCCTGACTTTC CASTFSTGVGANVLTF
TRBD1 TRBJ2-2 - TRBV7-6 TGTGCCAGCAGCTATCAGGGGGCAGCGAACACCGGGGAGCTGTTTTTT CASSYQGAANTGELFF
- TRBJ2-1 - TRBV7-9 TGTGCCAGCAGCTCATACCAATTCGGGGCGGACAATGAGCAGTTCTTC CASSSYQFGADNEQFF
TRBD2 TRBJ2-1 - TRBV10-1 TGCGCCAGCGGACTAGCGGGAGCCAATGAGCAGTTCTTC CASGLAGANEQFF
- TRBJ1-4 - TRBV4-2 TGTGCCAGCAGCAAAGAGGGGACCGCGGAGGACGAAAAACTGTTTTTT CASSKEGTAEDEKLFF
- TRBJ1-2 - TRBV29-1 TGCAGCGTCACCTATACCGGGCTCGAGGGCTACACCTTC CSVTYTGLEGYTF
- TRBJ2-3 once TRBV7-3 TGTGCCAGCAGCCCCGGCCGCACAGATACGCAGTATTTT CASSPGRTDTQYF
- TRBJ1-2 - TRBV5-1 TGCGCCAGCAGTCGGGGTGCTTGGTATGGCTACACCTTC CASSRGAWYGYTF
- TRBJ1-5 - TRBV2 TGTGCCAGCATCAGGGACATCGGACAGCCCCAGCATTTT CASIRDIGQPQHF
- TRBJ2-7 - TRBV12-3/TRBV12-4 TGTGCCAGCAGTTTAGCTGTAAACGAGCAGTACTTC CASSLAVNEQYF
- TRBJ1-2 - TRBV18 TGTGCCAGCTCACCACCGCCGCCTAATGGCTACACCTTC CASSPPPPNGYTF
- TRBJ2-1 - TRBV14 TGTGCCAGCAGCCGAACAGGGATTATACATGAGCAGTTCTTC CASSRTGIIHEQFF
TRBD1 TRBJ2-5 - TRBV10-3 TGTGCCATCAGTGATCCGGGACAGGGAAACAGGGAGACCCAGTACTTC CAISDPGQGNRETQYF
- TRBJ1-1 - TRBV7-2 TGTGCCAGCAGCAGTAGGGGCGCGAACACTGAAGCTTTCTTT CASSSRGANTEAFF
TRBD1 TRBJ1-2 - TRBV27 TGTGCCAGCAGTTTCCAGGGGGCTCAGGGGGGCTACACCTTC CASSFQGAQGGYTF